Below, 24 T cell receptor beta chains from the same sample are listed, as sequenced in a study of T cell responses to AZD1222 COVID-19 vaccine. Clones were sequenced by immunoSEQ multiplex PCR, and TCRdb holds only the in-frame ones, with some missing. The sample has about 81,000 clones, roughly 85% seen once; the top ten hold roughly 3.1%. The material sequenced was peripheral blood, taken 28 days after the second AZD1222 dose. The source of these receptors is an adult who received the AZD1222 COVID-19 vaccine.

J is TRBJ2-2 and V is TRBV2; D perhaps matches TRBD1 (6 bases). The V gene lost 7 bases and the J gene lost 0 bases, with 12 bases spanning the gap. Per the germline V gene, CDR1 is SNHLY and CDR2 is FYNNEI. This CDR3 has 15 residues. The chain's CDR3 is CASMIRGANTGELFF. In DNA, the CDR3 is TGTGCCAGCATGATCAGGGGCGCGAACACCGGGGAGCTGTTTTTT.

V gene TRBV4-1 combines with J gene TRBJ1-1; 8 nucleotides match TRBD1. Germline CDR1 and CDR2: MGHRA and YSYEKL. The CDR3 spans 14 residues. With V trimmed by 0 bases and J by 11 bases, 8 bases remained unmatched. CDR3 protein: CASSQDSATGGAFF. The DNA of the CDR3 is TGCGCCAGCAGCCAAGATTCGGCTACAGGGGGTGCTTTCTTT.

The J gene is TRBJ1-2, the V gene TRBV19, with a weak D call TRBD1 (6 bases). The CDR3 extends over 14 amino acids. Germline CDR1 LNHDA, CDR2 SQIVND (reference sequence). The V and J ends lost 5 bases and 5 bases respectively, with 15 bases between them. CDR3 residues: CASSLRGQMYGYTF. Here the CDR3 DNA reads TGTGCCAGTAGTCTTCGTGGACAGATGTATGGCTACACCTTC.

In its sample, this clone was seen a few times. The chain couples TRBV9 to TRBJ1-4; maybe TRBD1 (5 bases). With 4 bases removed from V and 5 bases from J, the gap between germline ends came to 12 bases. CDR1 and CDR2 (germline): SGDLS, YYNGEE. The CDR3 is 14 residues long. CDR3 sequence: CASSTRGKNEKLFF. The CDR3 DNA follows: TGTGCCAGCAGCACCCGGGGGAAAAATGAAAAACTGTTTTTT.

The chain has TRBV7-2 and TRBJ2-3, with TRBD2 matching over 9 bases. The ends lost 6 bases at V and 3 bases at J; junction bases unmatched: 13. The CDR3 sequence is 17 residues long. Germline loops: CDR1 SGHTA, CDR2 FQGNSA. The CDR3 spells CASRRRASGIGTDTQYF. The CDR3, as DNA: TGTGCCAGCAGGCGCCGAGCTAGCGGGATAGGGACAGATACGCAGTATTTT.

This clone appeared a single time. This chain uses TRBV28 with TRBJ1-5, with D unresolved. Germline CDR1 MDHEN, CDR2 SYDVKM. V lost 7 bases to trimming and J lost 7 bases, with 14 bases between them. The CDR3 consists of 13 residues. CDR3 sequence reads: CASIPMGGQPQHF. In DNA, the CDR3 is TGTGCCAGCATCCCTATGGGAGGACAGCCCCAGCATTTT. The full variable domain, rest sourced from reference TRBV28 and TRBJ1-5, is DVKVTQSSRYLVKRTGEKVFLECVQDMDHENMFWYRQDPGLGLRLIYFSYDVKMKEKGDIPEGYSVSREKKERFSLILESASTNQTSMYLCASIPMGGQPQHFGDGTRLSIL.

V usage is TRBV9 and J usage is TRBJ2-1, with D tentatively TRBD2 (5 bases). This CDR3 comprises 12 residues. CDR1 is SGDLS, CDR2 YYNGEE, per germline. Trimming removed 1 base from V and 10 bases from J, with 9 bases in between. The CDR3 DNA reads TGTGCCAGCAGCGTAACGGACTTAGAGCAGTTCTTC. Its protein is CASSVTDLEQFF.

V gene TRBV21-1 combines with J gene TRBJ2-5; the table's D call of TRBD2 was not tested on the DNA. TRBV21-1 counts as a pseudogene. The CDR3 runs 15 residues. The CDR3 protein is CASSKTTSAQETQYF. As DNA, the CDR3 is TGTGCCAGCAGCAAAACGACTAGCGCACAAGAGACCCAGTACTTC.

In nucleotides, the CDR3 is TGTGCCAGCAGCTTATCCCCGGGACTAGCGGTTGCTGAGCAGTTCTTC. Translating gives CASSLSPGLAVAEQFF. The gene calls are TRBV7-3 and TRBJ2-1; 11 bases are shared with TRBD2. The CDR3 runs to 16 residues. V lost 2 bases and J lost 9; bases outside the gene matches: 9. The germline V gene has CDR1 SGHTA and CDR2 FQGTGA.

This chain links TRBV11-1 with TRBJ2-7; the D is unclear. Germline-derived CDR1 and CDR2 are SGHAT and FQDESV (reference sequence). Trimming removed 5 bases from V and 2 bases from J, with 10 bases in between. The CDR3 is 13 amino acids. This chain's CDR3 is CASSHGPTYEQYF. The CDR3 nucleotides read TGTGCCAGCAGCCACGGGCCCACCTACGAGCAGTACTTC.

The chain has TRBV18 and TRBJ2-7; 8 positions match TRBD2. Germline CDR1 and CDR2: KGHSH and LQKENI. V gave up 0 bases and J gave up 0 bases; unmatched junction bases: 7. The CDR3 loop spans 17 amino acids. The CDR3 DNA sequence: TGTGCCAGCTCACCACCGGGGGGCAGCGGGAGCTCCTACGAGCAGTACTTC. Encoded protein: CASSPPGGSGSSYEQYF.

V usage is TRBV27 and J usage is TRBJ1-6; D gene ambiguous. Looked up from germline, CDR1 is MNHEY and CDR2 is SMNVEV (reference sequence). This CDR3 is built from 17 residues. V shed 3 bases and J shed 6 bases, with 18 bases lying between them. In DNA form, the CDR3 reads TGTGCCAGCAGTTTGGGTCAAGAGGGCAGTCCTAATTCACCCCTCCACTTT. Amino acids: CASSLGQEGSPNSPLHF.

The rearrangement joins TRBV9 to TRBJ1-1; 7 bases are shared with TRBD1. CDR3 length: 16 amino acids. Per the germline V gene, CDR1 is SGDLS and CDR2 is YYNGEE. V was clipped by 0 bases and J by 3 bases; unmatched bases: 8. The CDR3 sequence: CASSVDDRAGYTEAFF. The CDR3 DNA is TGTGCCAGCAGCGTAGATGACAGGGCAGGTTACACTGAAGCTTTCTTT.

The genes are TRBV11-2 and TRBJ1-4; maybe TRBD1 (6 bases). Germline assignment: CDR1 SGHAT and CDR2 FQNNGV. V lost 5 bases to trimming and J lost 8 bases, with 18 bases between them. The CDR3 runs 15 residues. The CDR3 here is CASSLRGAVSEKLFF. CDR3 bases: TGTGCCAGCAGCCTAAGGGGGGCCGTAAGCGAAAAACTGTTTTTT.

The chain recombines TRBV11-2 with TRBJ2-1; 12 bases map to TRBD2. With V trimmed by 6 bases and J by 7 bases, 7 bases remained unmatched. This CDR3 has 15 residues. From germline, CDR1 is SGHAT and CDR2 FQNNGV. CDR3 in amino acids: CASRLLAGGLNEQFF. Here the CDR3 DNA reads TGTGCCAGCAGGCTCCTAGCGGGGGGGCTTAATGAGCAGTTCTTC.

The gene calls are TRBV4-3 and TRBJ2-3, with D maybe TRBD2 (5 bases). The CDR3 length is 14 residues. Germline V gives CDR1 LGHNA, CDR2 YSLEER. V lost 4 bases and J lost 0, with 8 bases in between. The CDR3 coding sequence is TGCGCCAGCAGCCTTGGGGAGAGCACAGATACGCAGTATTTT. Encoded protein: CASSLGESTDTQYF.

The rearrangement joins TRBV2 to TRBJ2-1; 8 bases are shared with TRBD1. The CDR3 is 12 amino acids. CDR1 is SNHLY, CDR2 FYNNEI, per germline. J was trimmed by 9 bases and V by 8 bases; bases with no gene match: 6. The CDR3 is CASRGQGPEQFF. CDR3 bases: TGTGCCAGCCGAGGACAGGGTCCTGAGCAGTTCTTC.

The chain employs TRBV29-1 and TRBJ2-7, with 11 positions matching TRBD2. CDR3 length equals 13 residues. Germline V gene data show CDR1 as SQVTM and CDR2 as ANQGSEA. Unmatched junction bases numbered 8, after V lost 7 bases and J lost 6 bases. Here the CDR3 reads CSAALTSGTEQYF. The CDR3 coding sequence is TGCAGCGCCGCCCTGACTAGCGGGACCGAGCAGTACTTC.

The chain combines TRBV5-4 with TRBJ2-5; 10 bases agree with TRBD2. Germline-derived CDR1 and CDR2 are SGHNT and YYREEE (reference sequence). V lost 0 bases and J lost 2; bases outside the gene matches: 4. The CDR3 is made up of 16 amino acids. The DNA of the CDR3 is TGTGCCAGCAGCTTGGAAGCGGGAGGGTGGCAAGAGACCCAGTACTTC. Residues: CASSLEAGGWQETQYF.

The genes are TRBV6-2 or TRBV6-3 and TRBJ2-1; 10 bases fit TRBD2. CDR3 size: 14 residues. Germline V gene sequence: CDR1 MNHEY, CDR2 SVGEGT. V dropped 4 bases and J dropped 4; count of bases not matched to a gene: 1. CDR3 loop: CASSWTSGYNEQFF. CDR3 bases: TGTGCCAGCAGTTGGACTAGCGGATACAATGAGCAGTTCTTC.

This sequence joins TRBV19 and TRBJ1-2; D gene ambiguous. The CDR3 has 17 residues. V was cut by 3 bases and J by 7 bases, with 24 bases left in between. Germline CDR1 reads LNHDA; CDR2 reads SQIVND (reference sequence). CDR3 sequence: CASSIAPGPPGPFGYTF. CDR3 nucleotides: TGTGCCAGTAGTATCGCCCCCGGGCCGCCCGGCCCTTTTGGCTACACCTTC.

The rearrangement joins TRBV28 to TRBJ1-6; D remains ambiguous. CDR3 length: 15 amino acids. V was cut by 3 bases and J by 5 bases, with 11 bases left in between. Per germline, CDR1 MDHEN and CDR2 SYDVKM. The CDR3 bases are TGTGCCAGCAGTTTTGATGGACCGAATAATTCACCCCTCCACTTT. It translates to CASSFDGPNNSPLHF.

This sequence joins TRBV6-2 or TRBV6-3 and TRBJ2-5; 12 positions match TRBD1. The CDR3 totals 15 residues. The V gene end was trimmed by 6 bases and the J gene end by 5 bases; junction bases not matched to a gene: 7. CDR1 and CDR2 from the germline V gene are MNHEY and SVGEGT. As DNA, the CDR3 is TGTGCCAGCAGCCCCGGGACAGGGGGCGCGGAGACCCAGTACTTC. Residues: CASSPGTGGAETQYF.

V gene TRBV7-2 combines with J gene TRBJ1-4; no firm D call. The CDR3 sequence is 13 residues long. Trimming removed 4 bases at V and 9 bases at J, with 12 bases between. Germline V CDR1 and CDR2: SGHTA, FQGNSA. For the CDR3, the DNA is TGTGCCAGCAGCTCTCGCGGGAGGAAAAAACTGTTTTTT. It is translated as CASSSRGRKKLFF. The full variable domain, its missing parts supplied by reference TRBV7-2 and TRBJ1-4, is GAGVSQSPSNKVTEKGKDVELRCDPISGHTALYWYRQSLGQGLEFLIYFQGNSAPDKSGLPSDRFSAERTGGSVSTLTIQRTQQEDSAVYLCASSSRGRKKLFFGSGTQLSVL.